This record covers a single TCR beta chain. Its specificity is not known. The data stem from a study of T cell repertoires in cytomegalovirus infection. The overall study: Carrying CMV and the relevant HLA type showed in public TCR beta signatures.

Study-wide results and caveats: The ex vivo response was dominated by HLA-C-restricted CMV-specific TCR beta clonotypes. Public TCR beta family frequency separated CMV-and-HLA carriers, including in an independent cohort.

From germline, CDR1 is SGHAT and CDR2 FQNNGV. Trimming shortened V by 6 bases and J by 2 bases, and 16 bases separated the two germline ends. CDR3 length: 15 residues. TCRdb used MiXCR to reprocess the reads, holding one entry per CDR3 protein. The data contain 230,000 or so distinct CDR3 sequences, 17% of them seen just once; the ten biggest clones take up roughly 45%. This clonotype originated in a human donor in good health (CMV status not recorded). Some clones in this sample may be carry-over from other donors' samples. The material sequenced was CD8+ T cells from PBMCs. V usage is TRBV11-2 and J usage is TRBJ1-2; no clear D. CDR3 sequence reads: CASREAGYPNYGYTF. The CDR3 coding sequence is TGTGCCAGCAGGGAAGCGGGCTACCCCAACTATGGCTACACCTTC.